What follows are 10 T cell receptor beta chains derived from one specimen sequenced in a study of T cell responses to AZD1222 COVID-19 vaccine. Assay used: immunoSEQ multiplex PCR; TCRdb lists only in-frame clones, some missing. The profile shows some 150,000 clones, 75% to 90% of them singletons. The sequences come from peripheral blood, collected after recovery from COVID-19. The source is an adult who had recovered from COVID-19.

The chain joins TRBV25-1 to TRBJ1-1, with a possible D match to TRBD1 (6 bases). V was trimmed by 1 base and J by 5 bases, leaving 14 bases between them. This CDR3 has 15 residues. Germline assignment: CDR1 MGHDK and CDR2 SYGVNS. In nucleotides, the CDR3 is TGTGCCAGCAGTGAATGGGGGGGCCTGAGGACTGAAGCTTTCTTT. Amino acids: CASSEWGGLRTEAFF.

The gene calls are TRBV29-1 and TRBJ2-1; TRBD2 agrees at 11 bases. Germline lookup yields CDR1 SQVTM and CDR2 ANQGSEA. The CDR3 has 18 residues. V gave up 5 bases and J gave up 5 bases; unmatched junction bases: 17. CDR3 DNA sequence: TGCAGCGTTACCACTACCGCGTCCGGGACTAGCGGCAACAATGAGCAGTTCTTC. Translating it yields CSVTTTASGTSGNNEQFF.

The genes are TRBV6-5 and TRBJ2-3; tentative D call: TRBD1 (6 bases). Germline lookup yields CDR1 MNHEY and CDR2 SVGAGI. V was cut by 11 bases and J by 1 base, with 16 bases left in between. This CDR3 spans 14 amino acids. CDR3 sequence: CAALEQGGTDTQYF. The CDR3 coding sequence is TGTGCCGCCCTAGAACAGGGAGGCACAGATACGCAGTATTTT.

This clone occurred once. In DNA form, the CDR3 reads TGTGCCATCGGACGAGCCTACAATGAGCAGTTCTTC. Amino acids: CAIGRAYNEQFF. V is TRBV6-6 and J is TRBJ2-1; D gene ambiguous. V was trimmed by 10 bases and J by 2 bases, leaving 9 bases between them. Germline assignment: CDR1 MNHNY and CDR2 SVGAGI (reference sequence). There are 12 residues in the CDR3.

The chain recombines TRBV3-1 (or the pseudogene TRBV3-2) with TRBJ2-7, with 12 nucleotides matching TRBD2. Germline assignment: CDR1 LGHDT and CDR2 YNNKEL (reference sequence). The CDR3 loop spans 16 amino acids. Trimming removed 4 bases from V and 7 bases from J; junction bases left unmatched: 11. The CDR3 DNA reads as TGTGCCAGCAGCCCCCGACTAGCGGGAGCTTTGAGGGAGCAGTACTTC. This sequence encodes CASSPRLAGALREQYF.

The rearrangement uses TRBV5-6 and TRBJ2-2, with D maybe TRBD1 (5 bases). The CDR3 runs 16 residues. CDR1 and CDR2 from the germline V gene are SGHDT and YYEEEE. Deletions cut 4 bases from V and 0 bases from J, with 13 bases between. The CDR3 sequence is CASSQTPDTNTGELFF. CDR3 DNA sequence: TGTGCCAGCAGCCAGACCCCGGACACGAACACCGGGGAGCTGTTTTTT.

The chain carries TRBV6-2 or TRBV6-3 and TRBJ1-2, with 11 bases fitting TRBD1. J lost 0 bases, V lost 5 bases, and 5 bases had no gene match. CDR1 is MNHEY, CDR2 SVGEGT, per germline. The CDR3 is made up of 16 amino acids. CDR3 in amino acids: CASSRTGGSANYGYTF. CDR3 coding DNA: TGTGCCAGCAGTCGGACAGGGGGCAGTGCTAACTATGGCTACACCTTC.

The chain couples TRBV6-5 to TRBJ1-6, with a weak D call TRBD1 (6 bases). The germline V gene encodes CDR1 MNHEY and CDR2 SVGAGI. The V end lost 6 bases, the J end lost 7 bases, and 13 bases lay between the germline ends. The CDR3 totals 14 residues. CDR3 protein: CASRDRISNSPLHF. The CDR3, as DNA: TGTGCCAGCAGGGACAGAATAAGCAATTCACCCCTCCACTTT.

This chain uses TRBV5-6 with TRBJ1-2; 8 nucleotides agree with TRBD1. The CDR3 has 16 residues. Trimming cost V 4 bases and J 2 bases; bases outside gene matches: 10. CDR1 is SGHDT, CDR2 YYEEEE, per germline. The CDR3 DNA follows: TGTGCCAGCAGCACCATACTCCGACAGGGGAACTATGGCTACACCTTC. This codes for CASSTILRQGNYGYTF.

The chain is built from TRBV6-5 and TRBJ2-1, with no clear D. In germline, CDR1 is MNHEY, CDR2 SVGAGI. V shed 5 bases and J shed 3 bases, with 14 bases lying between them. This CDR3 is 15 amino acids long. DNA of the CDR3: TGTGCCAGCAGTCCAGTAAAGGGATTCTACAATGAGCAGTTCTTC. Translated: CASSPVKGFYNEQFF.